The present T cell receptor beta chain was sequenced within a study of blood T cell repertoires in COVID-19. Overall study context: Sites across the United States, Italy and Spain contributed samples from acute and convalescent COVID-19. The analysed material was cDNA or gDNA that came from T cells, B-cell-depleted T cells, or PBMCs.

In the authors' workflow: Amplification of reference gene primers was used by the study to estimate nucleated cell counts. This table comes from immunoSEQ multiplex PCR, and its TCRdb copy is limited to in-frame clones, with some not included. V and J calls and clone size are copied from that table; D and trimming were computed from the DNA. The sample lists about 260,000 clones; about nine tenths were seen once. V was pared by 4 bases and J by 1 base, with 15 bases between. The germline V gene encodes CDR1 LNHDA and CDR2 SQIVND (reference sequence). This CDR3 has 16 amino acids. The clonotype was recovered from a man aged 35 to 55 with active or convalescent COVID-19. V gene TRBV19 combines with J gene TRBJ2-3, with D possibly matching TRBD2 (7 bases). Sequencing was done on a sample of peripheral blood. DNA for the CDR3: TGTGCCAGTAGTAATCCAGGGGAGGGGGGCACAGATACGCAGTATTTT. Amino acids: CASSNPGEGGTDTQYF.